Shown below are 11 T cell receptor beta chains from a single sample sequenced in a study of response to subunit inactivated influenza vaccine. One entry per CDR3 protein results from TCRdb running MiXCR on the RT-PCR reads. The sample shows around 520,000 distinct CDR3 sequences, 12% of them seen only once. The material was PBMCs from blood, obtained on the day of vaccination. The receptors originated from a man in his fifties or sixties who received an inactivated influenza vaccine.

This clonotype was seen a few times. The gene calls are TRBV20-1 and TRBJ2-1, with a tentative D call TRBD1 (6 bases). Germline V gives CDR1 DFQATT, CDR2 SNEGSKA (reference sequence). This CDR3 has 14 residues. V was pared by 5 bases and J by 2 bases, with 13 bases between. The CDR3 sequence is CSAPGQLTYNEQFF. The CDR3 bases are TGCAGTGCTCCAGGACAGTTAACCTACAATGAGCAGTTCTTC.

The CDR3 DNA is TGCGCCAGCAGCCAAGAAGGGTCCTACAATGAGCAGTTCTTC. Translated: CASSQEGSYNEQFF. V usage is TRBV4-3 and J usage is TRBJ2-1; D unresolved. V was pared by 0 bases and J by 1 base, with 4 bases between. The germline CDR1 and CDR2 sequences are LGHNA and YSLEER. The length of the CDR3 is 14 residues.

This clonotype appeared a few times. This CDR3 reads CASSGGSDRTGSPLHF. CDR3 DNA: TGCGCCAGCAGCGGGGGGTCGGACAGGACCGGTTCACCCCTCCACTTT. The rearrangement uses TRBV5-1 and TRBJ1-6, with 7 positions matching TRBD1. Trimming cost V 4 bases and J 9 bases; bases outside gene matches: 13. In germline, CDR1 is SGHRS, CDR2 YFSETQ. The CDR3 contains 16 residues.

This clonotype showed up many times. V gene TRBV4-3 combines with J gene TRBJ2-2, with 10 bases identical to TRBD1. Losses at the gene ends were 0 bases for V and 5 bases for J; bases not matched to a gene: 15. CDR3 length: 20 residues. The germline V gene has CDR1 LGHNA and CDR2 YSLEER. The CDR3: CASSQDTSTGGGSWTGELFF. For the CDR3, the DNA is TGCGCCAGCAGCCAAGACACTTCGACAGGGGGCGGTTCGTGGACCGGGGAGCTGTTTTTT.

This clonotype was detected once. The chain couples TRBV3-1 to TRBJ2-7; D is unresolved. V dropped 10 bases and J dropped 5 bases, with 24 bases sitting between them. CDR3 length equals 15 residues. CDR1 and CDR2 from the germline V gene are LGHDT and YNNKEL (reference sequence). The CDR3 loop reads CATCKQASFTHEQYF. The CDR3 DNA reads as TGTGCCACCTGCAAGCAGGCGTCTTTTACCCACGAGCAGTACTTC.

This clonotype was found a few times. The chain carries TRBV20-1 and TRBJ2-7; TRBD2 matches at 16 bases. J gave up 7 bases and V 0 bases, and 12 bases lay outside the gene matches. Per germline, CDR1 DFQATT and CDR2 SNEGSKA (reference sequence). The CDR3 covers 18 residues. The CDR3 reads CSARDTGLAGGSTLEQYF. In DNA form, the CDR3 reads TGCAGTGCTAGAGATACGGGACTAGCGGGAGGGTCCACTTTGGAGCAGTACTTC.

The chain recombines TRBV18 with TRBJ2-7, with 7 positions matching TRBD1. From germline, CDR1 is KGHSH and CDR2 LQKENI. The trim removed 0 bases at V and 4 bases at J, leaving 0 bases unmatched. The CDR3 runs to 13 residues. For the CDR3, the DNA is TGTGCCAGCTCACCACCGGGACAGTACGAGCAGTACTTC. Its translation: CASSPPGQYEQYF.

The V gene is TRBV20-1, the J gene TRBJ2-3, with TRBD2 matching over 10 bases. After removal of 6 bases from V and 4 bases from J, the junction contained 10 bases not matched to a gene. From germline, CDR1 is DFQATT and CDR2 SNEGSKA (reference sequence). This CDR3 is built from 15 residues. The CDR3 reads CSAPDKRGGADTQYF. CDR3 nucleotide sequence: TGCAGTGCCCCCGATAAGCGGGGGGGGGCAGATACGCAGTATTTT.

This clonotype was detected a few times. V is TRBV12-3 or TRBV12-4 and J is TRBJ2-7; weak D call: TRBD2 (6 bases). V was trimmed by 3 bases and J by 3 bases, leaving 15 bases between them. This CDR3 is 15 amino acids long. This CDR3 is CASSFVGGKGYEQYF. DNA of the CDR3: TGTGCCAGCAGTTTTGTCGGGGGAAAGGGCTACGAGCAGTACTTC.

There are a few counts of this clonotype. CDR3 in amino acids: CASSQGLAGDYEQYF. The CDR3 nucleotides are TGCGCCAGCAGCCAAGGACTAGCGGGGGACTACGAGCAGTACTTC. The chain employs TRBV4-3 and TRBJ2-7; 12 bases align to TRBD2. Germline V gene sequence: CDR1 LGHNA, CDR2 YSLEER. Trimming took 1 base from V and 3 from J; bases not matched to a gene: 1. This CDR3 has 15 residues.

The V gene is TRBV6-5, the J gene TRBJ2-6; 9 bases align to TRBD1. The J segment lost 0 bases and the V segment lost 5 bases, leaving 8 bases of the junction unmatched. In germline, CDR1 is MNHEY, CDR2 SVGAGI. The CDR3 spans 18 residues. The CDR3 DNA reads TGTGCCAGCAGTCTCGACGGACAGGGGAGCTCTGGGGCCAACGTCCTGACTTTC. This gives the protein CASSLDGQGSSGANVLTF.